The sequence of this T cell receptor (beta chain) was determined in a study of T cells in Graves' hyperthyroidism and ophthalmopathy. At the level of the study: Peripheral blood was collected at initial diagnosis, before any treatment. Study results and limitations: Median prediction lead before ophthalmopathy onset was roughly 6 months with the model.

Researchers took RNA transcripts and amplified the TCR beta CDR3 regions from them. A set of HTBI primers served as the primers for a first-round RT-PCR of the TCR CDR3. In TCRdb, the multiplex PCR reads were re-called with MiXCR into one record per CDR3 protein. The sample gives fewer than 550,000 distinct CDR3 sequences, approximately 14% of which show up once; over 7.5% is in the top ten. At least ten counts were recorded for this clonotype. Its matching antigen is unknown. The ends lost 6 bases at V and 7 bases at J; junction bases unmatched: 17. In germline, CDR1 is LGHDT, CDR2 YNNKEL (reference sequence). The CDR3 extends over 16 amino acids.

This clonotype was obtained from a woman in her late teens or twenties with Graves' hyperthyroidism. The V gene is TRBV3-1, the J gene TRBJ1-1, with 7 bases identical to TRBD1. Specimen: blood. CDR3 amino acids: CASSLTSTTGAGEAFF. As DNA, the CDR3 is TGTGCCAGCAGTCTTACGAGTACTACAGGGGCGGGTGAAGCTTTCTTT.